This record covers a single TCR beta chain. Clones were sequenced by immunoSEQ multiplex PCR, and TCRdb holds only the in-frame ones, with some missing. The data hold around 200,000 clones, with 80% to 90% observed a single time. The sample belongs to a study of blood T cell repertoires in COVID-19. On the study more broadly: Samples representing acute and convalescent COVID-19 were sourced from the United States, Italy and Spain.

Trimming removed 0 bases at V and 3 bases at J, with 10 bases between. Per the germline V gene, CDR1 is SGHRS and CDR2 is YFSETQ. The CDR3 totals 14 residues. The chain combines TRBV5-1 with TRBJ2-7; D unresolved. The sequenced material came from peripheral blood. The source of this sequence is a human donor with active or convalescent COVID-19. The donor label of this sample is uncertain. The CDR3 loop is CASSLESRDYEQYF. The CDR3 DNA sequence: TGCGCCAGCAGCTTGGAAAGTAGAGACTACGAGCAGTACTTC.